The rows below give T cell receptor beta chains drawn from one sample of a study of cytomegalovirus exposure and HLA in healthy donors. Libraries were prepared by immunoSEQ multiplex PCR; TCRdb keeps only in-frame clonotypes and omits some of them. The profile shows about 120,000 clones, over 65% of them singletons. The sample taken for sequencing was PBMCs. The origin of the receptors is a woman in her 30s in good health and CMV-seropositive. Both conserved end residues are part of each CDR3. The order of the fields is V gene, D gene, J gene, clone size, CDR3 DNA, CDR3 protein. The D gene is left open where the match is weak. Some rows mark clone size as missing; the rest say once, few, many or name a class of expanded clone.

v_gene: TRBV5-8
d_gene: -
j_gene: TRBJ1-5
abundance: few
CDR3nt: TGTGCCAGCAGCTTTCGGGGTAGCAATCAGCCCCAGCATTTT
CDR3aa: CASSFRGSNQPQHF

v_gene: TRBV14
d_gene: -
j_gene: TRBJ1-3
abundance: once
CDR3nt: TGTGCCAGCAGCCAAGATACTCGTGGAAACACCATATATTTT
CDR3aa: CASSQDTRGNTIYF

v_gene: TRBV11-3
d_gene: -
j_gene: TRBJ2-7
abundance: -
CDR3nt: TGTGCCAGCAGCTTAGATTCCCCGCCACTAGTTCCGCAGTACTTC
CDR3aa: CASSLDSPPLVPQYF

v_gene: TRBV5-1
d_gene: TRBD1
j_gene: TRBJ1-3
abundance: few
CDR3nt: TGCGCCAGCAGCTTAAATATGGACAGGAGCTCTGGAAACACCATATATTTT
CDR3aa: CASSLNMDRSSGNTIYF

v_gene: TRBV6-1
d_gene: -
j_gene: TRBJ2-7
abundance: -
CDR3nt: TGTGCCAGCAGTGTGGCAGGGGCCTCCTACGAGCAGTACTTC
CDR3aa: CASSVAGASYEQYF

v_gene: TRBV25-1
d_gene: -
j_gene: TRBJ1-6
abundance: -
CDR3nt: TGTGCCAGCAGTGGTACCGAGATTTCACCCCTCCACTTT
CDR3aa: CASSGTEISPLHF

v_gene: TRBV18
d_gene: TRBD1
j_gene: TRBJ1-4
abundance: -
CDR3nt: TGTGCCAGCTCAACGGGACAGGGAGGTGAAAAACTGTTTTTT
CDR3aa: CASSTGQGGEKLFF

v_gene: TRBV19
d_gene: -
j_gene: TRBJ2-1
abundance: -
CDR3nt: TGTGCCAGTAGTACCACACAGGTAGGACGATACAATGAGCAGTTCTTC
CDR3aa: CASSTTQVGRYNEQFF

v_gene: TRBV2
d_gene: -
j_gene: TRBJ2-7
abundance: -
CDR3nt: TGTGTTTGCAAGGAGGAGGCGGCATACGAGCAGTACTTC
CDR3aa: CVCKEEAAYEQYF

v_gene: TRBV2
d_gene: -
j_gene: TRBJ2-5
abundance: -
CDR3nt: TGTGCCAGCAGTGGGGAGGCCCAAGAGACCCAGTACTTC
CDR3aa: CASSGEAQETQYF

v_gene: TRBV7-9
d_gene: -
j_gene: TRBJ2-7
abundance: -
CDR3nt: TGTGCCAGCAGCTCTGCGATGATTACGTACGAGCAGTACTTC
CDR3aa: CASSSAMITYEQYF

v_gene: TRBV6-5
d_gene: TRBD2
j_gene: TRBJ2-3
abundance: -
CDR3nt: TGTGCCAGCAGTTACTCGGCGGGAGGAAGCACAGATACGCAGTATTTT
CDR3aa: CASSYSAGGSTDTQYF

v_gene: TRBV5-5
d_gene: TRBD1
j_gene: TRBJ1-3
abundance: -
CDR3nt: TGTGCCAGCAGCTGGGGACAGGGTTCCACTGGAAACACCATATATTTT
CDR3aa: CASSWGQGSTGNTIYF

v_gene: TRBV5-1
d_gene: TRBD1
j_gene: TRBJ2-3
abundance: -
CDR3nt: TGCGCCAGCAGCTTCGGGACAGGGATCACAGATACGCAGTATTTT
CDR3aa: CASSFGTGITDTQYF

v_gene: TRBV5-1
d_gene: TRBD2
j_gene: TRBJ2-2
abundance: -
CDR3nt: TGCGCCAGCAGTTTTCCAGCGGGGGGGTCGGACACCGGGGAGCTGTTTTTT
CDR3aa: CASSFPAGGSDTGELFF

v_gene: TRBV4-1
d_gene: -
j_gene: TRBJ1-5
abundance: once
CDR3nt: TGCGCCAGCAGCCAAGTAGTTAGCAATCAGCCCCAGCATTTT
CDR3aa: CASSQVVSNQPQHF

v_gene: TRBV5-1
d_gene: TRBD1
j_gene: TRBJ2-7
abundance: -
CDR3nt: TGCGCCAGCAGCCGACAGGGGGTCTACGAGCAGTACTTC
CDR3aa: CASSRQGVYEQYF

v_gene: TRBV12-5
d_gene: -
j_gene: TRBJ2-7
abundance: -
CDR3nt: TGTGCTAGTGGTTTGGTAGGGTTTAGGGGAGAGCAGTACTTC
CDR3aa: CASGLVGFRGEQYF

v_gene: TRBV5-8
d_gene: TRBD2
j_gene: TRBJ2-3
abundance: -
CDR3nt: TGTGCCAGCGGGTTTGGGGAGGGGTTTCCAGATACGCAGTATTTT
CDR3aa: CASGFGEGFPDTQYF

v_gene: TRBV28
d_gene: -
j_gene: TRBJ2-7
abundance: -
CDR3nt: TGTGCCAGCAGCCCCAGGGTAGGACGCAGCTACGAGCAGTACTTC
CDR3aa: CASSPRVGRSYEQYF

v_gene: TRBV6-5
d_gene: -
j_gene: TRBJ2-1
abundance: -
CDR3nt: TGTGCCAGCAGCCAGCGGTACAATGAGCAGTTCTTC
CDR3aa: CASSQRYNEQFF

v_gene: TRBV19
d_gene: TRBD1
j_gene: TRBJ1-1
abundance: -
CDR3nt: TGTGCCAGTAGGTGGGGACAGGGTTACACTGAAGCTTTCTTT
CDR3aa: CASRWGQGYTEAFF

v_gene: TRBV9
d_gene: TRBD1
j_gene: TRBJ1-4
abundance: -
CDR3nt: TGTGCCAGCAGCGGTCGACAGGGGGCTTTTGAAAAACTGTTTTTT
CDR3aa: CASSGRQGAFEKLFF

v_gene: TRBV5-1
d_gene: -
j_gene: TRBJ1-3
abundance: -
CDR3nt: TGCGCCAGCAGCTTGGAAGCCTACTCTGGAAACACCATATATTTT
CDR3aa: CASSLEAYSGNTIYF

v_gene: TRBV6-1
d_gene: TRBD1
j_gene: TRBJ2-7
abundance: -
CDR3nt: TGTGCCAGCAGTGTAACTACCGGGACAGGGTTCTACGAGCAGTACTTC
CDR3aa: CASSVTTGTGFYEQYF

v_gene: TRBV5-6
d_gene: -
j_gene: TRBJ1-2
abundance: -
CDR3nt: TGTGCCAGCAGACCTCGGGCCGGGGGGGATGGCTACACCTTC
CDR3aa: CASRPRAGGDGYTF

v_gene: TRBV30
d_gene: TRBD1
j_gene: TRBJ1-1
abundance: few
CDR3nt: TGTGCCTGGACCAAGGGGGCGAAGAACACTGAAGCTTTCTTT
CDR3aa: CAWTKGAKNTEAFF